The source of this T cell receptor beta chain is a study of T cells expressing NK-cell markers. The wider study: Sorted CD3+CD56+NKG2C+, CD3+CD56+NKG2C- and CD3+CD56-NKG2C+ T cells supplied TCR beta repertoires. Just one sequenced donor of eight was HCMV-seronegative, while seven were seropositive.

Libraries used 5'RACE template switching adding universal primer site and UMIs. Using the 5' RACE reads, TCRdb records one entry per CDR3 protein without DNA. The sample has roughly 150,000 distinct CDR3 sequences. The CDR3 covers 15 residues. CDR1 is LGHNA, CDR2 YNFKEQ, per germline. Study conclusions and caveats: The contribution of dominant NKG2C+ clonotypes to CD8+ T cells in several donors was 1.0-7.0%.

Of note for this clonotype: Its antigen is unidentified.

The receptor was derived from a man aged 18 to 69 in good health. The rearrangement uses TRBV4-2 and TRBJ1-2. Sequencing was done on a sample of blood T cells: a sorted CD56 or NKG2C T cell subset, CD4+ or CD8+ T cells, or bulk PBMC T cells (not recorded which). CDR3 sequence: CASSQPGRVFYGYTF.